This T cell receptor beta chain originates from a study of T cell responses to AZD1222 COVID-19 vaccine. Across the study: Both about-4-week and about-12-week second-dose recipients were combined. Study-wide results and limits: Repertoire sampling was restricted to post-peak T cell response timepoints. White British people made up most donors, females outnumbered males, and clonal diversity was possibly underestimated. Reportedly, nearly half the spike-specific TCRs target unmutated variant regions.

A note on this clone: Its antigen is undetermined.

Generated by immunoSEQ multiplex PCR, the TCRdb table keeps only in-frame clones and is missing some. The sample lists about 130,000 clones, approximately 80% occurring once. The length of the CDR3 is 12 residues. The ends were cut back, 4 bases at V and 7 bases at J, with 11 bases in the middle. CDR1 and CDR2 (germline): SGDLS, YYNGEE. The gene calls are TRBV9 and TRBJ1-2; D is perhaps TRBD1 (6 bases). This receptor was taken from an adult in good health. The sample consisted of peripheral blood, taken on day 0 of AZD1222 vaccination. The chain's CDR3 is CASSRGTSGYTF. CDR3 DNA: TGTGCCAGCAGCAGAGGGACATCTGGCTACACCTTC.